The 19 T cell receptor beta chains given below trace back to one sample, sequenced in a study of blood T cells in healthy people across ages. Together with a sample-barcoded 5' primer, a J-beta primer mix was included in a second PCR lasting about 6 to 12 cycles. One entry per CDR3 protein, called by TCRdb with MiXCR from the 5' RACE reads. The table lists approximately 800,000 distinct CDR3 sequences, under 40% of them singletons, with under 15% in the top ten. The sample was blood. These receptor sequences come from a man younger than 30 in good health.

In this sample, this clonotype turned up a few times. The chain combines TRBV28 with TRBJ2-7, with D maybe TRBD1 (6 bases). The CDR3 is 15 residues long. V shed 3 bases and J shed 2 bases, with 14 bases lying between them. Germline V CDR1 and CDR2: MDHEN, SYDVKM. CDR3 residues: CASSLARWGPYEQYF. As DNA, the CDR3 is TGTGCCAGCAGTTTGGCGCGTTGGGGGCCCTACGAGCAGTACTTC.

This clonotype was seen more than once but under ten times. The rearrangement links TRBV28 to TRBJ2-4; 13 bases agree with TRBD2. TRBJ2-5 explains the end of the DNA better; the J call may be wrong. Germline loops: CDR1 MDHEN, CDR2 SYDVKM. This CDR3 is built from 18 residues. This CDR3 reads CASSSPGLAGALGETQYF. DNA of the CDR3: TGTGCCAGCAGCTCTCCAGGACTAGCGGGGGCCTTGGGGGAGACCCAGTACTTC.

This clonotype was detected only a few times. DNA of the CDR3: TGTGCCAGCAGTGAGAGGGCGGCCTCTTACCTCGGGGACACTGAAGCTTTCTTT. Its translation: CASSERAASYLGDTEAFF. The chain is built from TRBV25-1 and TRBJ1-1; D is uncertain. Germline assignment: CDR1 MGHDK and CDR2 SYGVNS. The CDR3 has 18 amino acids. V shed 3 bases and J shed 3 bases, with 23 bases lying between them.

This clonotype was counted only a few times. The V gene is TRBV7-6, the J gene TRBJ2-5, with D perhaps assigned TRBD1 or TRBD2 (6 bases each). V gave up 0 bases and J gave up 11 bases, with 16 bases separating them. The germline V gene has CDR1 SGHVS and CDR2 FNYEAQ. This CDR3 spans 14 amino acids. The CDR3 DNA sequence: TGTGCCAGCAGCTTAGCGATCGGGGGCGCGGAGCAGTACTTC. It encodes CASSLAIGGAEQYF.

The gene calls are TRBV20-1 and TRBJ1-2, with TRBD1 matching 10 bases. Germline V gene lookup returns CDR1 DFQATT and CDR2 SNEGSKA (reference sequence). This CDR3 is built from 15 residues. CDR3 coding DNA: TGCAGGCGCACATCCGCAGACAGGGGGCACGGTGGCTACACCTTC. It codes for CRRTSADRGHGGYTF.

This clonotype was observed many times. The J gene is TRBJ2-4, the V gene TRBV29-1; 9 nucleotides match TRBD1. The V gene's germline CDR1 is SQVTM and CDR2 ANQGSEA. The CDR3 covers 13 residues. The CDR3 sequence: CSGRDRDRNIQYF. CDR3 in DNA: TGCAGTGGTCGGGACAGGGATAGAAACATTCAGTACTTC.

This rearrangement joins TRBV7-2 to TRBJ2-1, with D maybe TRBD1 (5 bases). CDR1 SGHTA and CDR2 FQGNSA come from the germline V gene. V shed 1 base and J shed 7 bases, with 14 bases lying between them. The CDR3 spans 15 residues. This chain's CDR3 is CASSLGAGRVNEQFF. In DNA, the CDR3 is TGTGCCAGCAGCTTAGGGGCCGGCAGGGTGAATGAGCAGTTCTTC.

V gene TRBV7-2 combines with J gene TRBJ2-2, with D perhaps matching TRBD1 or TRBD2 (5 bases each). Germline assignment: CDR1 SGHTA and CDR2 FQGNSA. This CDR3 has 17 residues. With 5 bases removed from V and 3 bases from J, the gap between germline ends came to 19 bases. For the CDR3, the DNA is TGTGCCAGCAGCGCGGCCGGGACCGCGTTCCACACCGGGGAGCTGTTTTTT. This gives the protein CASSAAGTAFHTGELFF.

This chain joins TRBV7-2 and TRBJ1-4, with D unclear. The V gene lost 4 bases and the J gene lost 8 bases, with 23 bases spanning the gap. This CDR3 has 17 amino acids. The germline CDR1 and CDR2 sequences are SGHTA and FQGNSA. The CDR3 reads CASSSRDTWAPVEKLFF. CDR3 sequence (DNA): TGTGCCAGCAGCTCCCGCGATACATGGGCCCCGGTCGAAAAACTGTTTTTT.

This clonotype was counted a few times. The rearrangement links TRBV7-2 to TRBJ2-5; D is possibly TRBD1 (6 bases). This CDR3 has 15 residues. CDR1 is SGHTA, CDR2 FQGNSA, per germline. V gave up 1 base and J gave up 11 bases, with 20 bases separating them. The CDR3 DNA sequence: TGTGCCAGCAGCTTAGATTTGGGGCAGGGGTATGAGCAGTACTTC. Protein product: CASSLDLGQGYEQYF.

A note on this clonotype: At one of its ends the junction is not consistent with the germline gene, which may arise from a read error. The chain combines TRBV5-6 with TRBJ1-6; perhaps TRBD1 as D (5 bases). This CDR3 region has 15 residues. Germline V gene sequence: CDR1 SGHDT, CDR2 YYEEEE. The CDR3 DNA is TGTGCCAACAGCTTGTACGGACAATCCAACTCACCCCTCCACTTT. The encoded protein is CANSLYGQSNSPLHF.

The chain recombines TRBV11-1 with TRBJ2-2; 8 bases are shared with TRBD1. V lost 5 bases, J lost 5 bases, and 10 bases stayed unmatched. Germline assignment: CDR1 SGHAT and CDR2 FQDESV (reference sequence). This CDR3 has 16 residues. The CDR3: CASSRFRGRGTGELFF. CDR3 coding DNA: TGTGCCAGCAGCCGTTTCAGGGGGCGCGGTACCGGGGAGCTGTTTTTT.

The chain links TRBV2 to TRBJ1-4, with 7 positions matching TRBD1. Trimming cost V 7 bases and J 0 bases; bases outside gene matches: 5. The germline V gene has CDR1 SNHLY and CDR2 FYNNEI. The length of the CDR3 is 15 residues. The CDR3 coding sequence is TGTGCCAGCATAGGGGGCGTCACAACTAATGAAAAACTGTTTTTT. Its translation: CASIGGVTTNEKLFF.

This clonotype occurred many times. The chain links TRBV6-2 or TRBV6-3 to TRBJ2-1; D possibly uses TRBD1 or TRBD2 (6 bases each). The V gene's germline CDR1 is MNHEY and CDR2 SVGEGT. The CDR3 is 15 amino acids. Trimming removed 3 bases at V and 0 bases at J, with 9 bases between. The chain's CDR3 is CASSYRGASYNEQFF. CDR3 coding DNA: TGTGCCAGCAGTTATAGGGGGGCCTCCTACAATGAGCAGTTCTTC.

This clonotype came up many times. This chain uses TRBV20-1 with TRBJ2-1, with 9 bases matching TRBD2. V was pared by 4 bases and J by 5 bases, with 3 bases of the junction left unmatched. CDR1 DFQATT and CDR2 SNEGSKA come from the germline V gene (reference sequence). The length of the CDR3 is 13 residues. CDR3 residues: CSATGLANNEQFF. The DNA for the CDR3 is TGCAGTGCTACTGGACTAGCGAACAATGAGCAGTTCTTC.

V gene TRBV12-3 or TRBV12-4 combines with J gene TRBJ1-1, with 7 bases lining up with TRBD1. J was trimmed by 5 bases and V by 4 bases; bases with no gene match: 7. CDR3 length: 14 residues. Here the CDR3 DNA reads TGTGCCAGCAGTTCCACAGGGGACTTTACTGAAGCTTTCTTT. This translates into CASSSTGDFTEAFF.

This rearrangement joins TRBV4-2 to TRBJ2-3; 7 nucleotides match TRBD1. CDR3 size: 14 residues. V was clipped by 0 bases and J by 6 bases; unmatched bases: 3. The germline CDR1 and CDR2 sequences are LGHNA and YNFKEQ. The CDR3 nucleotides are TGTGCCAGCAGCCAAGAGATACAGGGGGATACGCAGTATTTT. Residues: CASSQEIQGDTQYF.

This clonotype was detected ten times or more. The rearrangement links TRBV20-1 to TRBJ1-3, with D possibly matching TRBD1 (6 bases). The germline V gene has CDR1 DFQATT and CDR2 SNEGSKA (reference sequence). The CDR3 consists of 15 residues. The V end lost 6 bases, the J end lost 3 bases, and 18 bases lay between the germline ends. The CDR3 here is CSATGIEAYGNTIYF. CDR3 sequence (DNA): TGCAGTGCAACAGGGATTGAAGCTTATGGAAACACCATATATTTT.

CDR3 in amino acids: CASIRLTGISEGAQYF. CDR3 nucleotide sequence: TGTGCCAGCATTCGACTTACGGGAATCTCAGAGGGGGCGCAGTATTTT. V and J are TRBV6-1 and TRBJ2-3; the D gene is possibly TRBD1 (6 bases). Looked up from germline, CDR1 is MNHNS and CDR2 is SASEGT. The CDR3 length is 16 residues. The V end lost 7 bases, the J end lost 10 bases, and 27 bases lay between the germline ends.